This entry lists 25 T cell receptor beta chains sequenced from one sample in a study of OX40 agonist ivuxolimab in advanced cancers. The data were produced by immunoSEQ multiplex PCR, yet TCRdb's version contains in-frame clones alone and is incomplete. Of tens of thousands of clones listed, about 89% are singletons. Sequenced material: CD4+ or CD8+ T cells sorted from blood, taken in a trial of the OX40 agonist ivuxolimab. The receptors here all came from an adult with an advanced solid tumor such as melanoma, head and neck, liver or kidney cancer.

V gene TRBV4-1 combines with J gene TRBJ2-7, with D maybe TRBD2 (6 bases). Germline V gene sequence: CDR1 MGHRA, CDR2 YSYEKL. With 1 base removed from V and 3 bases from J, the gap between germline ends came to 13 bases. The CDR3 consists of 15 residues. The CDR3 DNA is TGCGCCAGCAGCCAAGTAGGAGGGATAGTCTACGAGCAGTACTTC. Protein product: CASSQVGGIVYEQYF.

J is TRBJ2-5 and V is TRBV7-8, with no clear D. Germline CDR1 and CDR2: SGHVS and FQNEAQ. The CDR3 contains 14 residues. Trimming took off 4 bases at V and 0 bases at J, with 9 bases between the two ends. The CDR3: CASSSTGYQETQYF. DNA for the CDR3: TGTGCCAGCAGCTCGACGGGCTACCAAGAGACCCAGTACTTC. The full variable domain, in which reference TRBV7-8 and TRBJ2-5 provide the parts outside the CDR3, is GAGVSQSPRYKVAKRGQDVALRCDPISGHVSLFWYQQALGQGPEFLTYFQNEAQLDKSGLPSDRFFAERPEGSVSTLKIQRTQQEDSAVYLCASSSTGYQETQYFGPGTRLLVL.

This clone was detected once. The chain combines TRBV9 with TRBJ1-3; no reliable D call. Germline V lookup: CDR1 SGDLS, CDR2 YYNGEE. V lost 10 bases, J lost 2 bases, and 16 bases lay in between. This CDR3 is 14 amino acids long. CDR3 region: CASSEDVPGNTIYF. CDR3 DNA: TGTGCCTCCAGCGAAGATGTTCCTGGAAACACCATATATTTT.

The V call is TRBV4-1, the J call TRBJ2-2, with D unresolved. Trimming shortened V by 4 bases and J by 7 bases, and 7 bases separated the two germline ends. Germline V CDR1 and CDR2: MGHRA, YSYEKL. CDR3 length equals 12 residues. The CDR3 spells CASSPARGELFF. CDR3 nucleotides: TGCGCCAGCAGCCCCGCCCGCGGGGAGCTGTTTTTT.

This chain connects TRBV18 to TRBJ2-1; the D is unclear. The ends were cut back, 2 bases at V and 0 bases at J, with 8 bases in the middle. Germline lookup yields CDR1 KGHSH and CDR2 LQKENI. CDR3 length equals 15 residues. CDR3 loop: CASSPGRSSYNEQFF. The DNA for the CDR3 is TGTGCCAGCTCACCAGGGCGGAGCTCCTACAATGAGCAGTTCTTC.

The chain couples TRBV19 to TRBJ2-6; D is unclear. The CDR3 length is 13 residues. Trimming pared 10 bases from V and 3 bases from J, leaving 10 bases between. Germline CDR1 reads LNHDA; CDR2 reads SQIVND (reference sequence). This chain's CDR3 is CATSFGGANVLTF. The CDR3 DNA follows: TGTGCCACCTCATTCGGTGGGGCCAACGTCCTGACTTTC.

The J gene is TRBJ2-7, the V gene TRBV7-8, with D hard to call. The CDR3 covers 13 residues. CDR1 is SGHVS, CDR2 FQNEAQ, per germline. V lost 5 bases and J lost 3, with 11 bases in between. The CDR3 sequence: CASSQGYGYEQYV. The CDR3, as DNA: TGTGCCAGCAGCCAAGGATACGGCTACGAGCAGTACGTC.

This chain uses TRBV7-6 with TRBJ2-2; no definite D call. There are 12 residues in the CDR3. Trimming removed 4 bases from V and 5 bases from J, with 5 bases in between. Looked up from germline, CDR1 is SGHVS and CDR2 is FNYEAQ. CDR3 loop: CASSSLTGELFF. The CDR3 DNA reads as TGTGCCAGCAGCTCCCTTACCGGGGAGCTGTTTTTT.

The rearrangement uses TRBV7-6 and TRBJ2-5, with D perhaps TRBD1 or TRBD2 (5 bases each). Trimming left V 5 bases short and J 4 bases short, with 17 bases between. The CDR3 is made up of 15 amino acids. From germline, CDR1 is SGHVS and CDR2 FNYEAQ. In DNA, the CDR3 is TGTGCCAGCAGCGAGCCCGCCTTGAGGGGAGAGACCCAGTACTTC. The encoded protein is CASSEPALRGETQYF.

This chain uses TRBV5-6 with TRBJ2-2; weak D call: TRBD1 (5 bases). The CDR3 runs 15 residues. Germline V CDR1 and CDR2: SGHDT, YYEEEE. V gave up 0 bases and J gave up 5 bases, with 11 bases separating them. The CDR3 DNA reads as TGTGCCAGCAGCTTGGCGGCAGGGCGGACCGGGGAGCTGTTTTTT. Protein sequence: CASSLAAGRTGELFF.

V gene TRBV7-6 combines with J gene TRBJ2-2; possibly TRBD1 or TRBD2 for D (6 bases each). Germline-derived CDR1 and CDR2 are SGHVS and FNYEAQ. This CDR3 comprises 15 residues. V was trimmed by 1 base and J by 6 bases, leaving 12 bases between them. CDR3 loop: CASSLDREAAGELFF. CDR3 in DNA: TGTGCCAGCAGCTTAGACAGGGAGGCCGCCGGGGAGCTGTTTTTT.

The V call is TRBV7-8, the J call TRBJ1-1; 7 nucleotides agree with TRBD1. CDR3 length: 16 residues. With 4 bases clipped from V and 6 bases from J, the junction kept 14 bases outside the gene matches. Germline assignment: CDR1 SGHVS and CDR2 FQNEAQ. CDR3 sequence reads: CASSYNRQGPTPEAFF. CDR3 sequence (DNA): TGTGCCAGCAGCTACAACCGACAGGGCCCGACCCCTGAAGCTTTCTTT.

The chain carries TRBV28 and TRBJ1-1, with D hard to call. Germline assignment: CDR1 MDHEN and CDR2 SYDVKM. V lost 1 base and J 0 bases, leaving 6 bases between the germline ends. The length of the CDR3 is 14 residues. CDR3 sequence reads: CASSLYSMNTEAFF. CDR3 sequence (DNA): TGTGCCAGCAGTTTATACAGCATGAACACTGAAGCTTTCTTT.

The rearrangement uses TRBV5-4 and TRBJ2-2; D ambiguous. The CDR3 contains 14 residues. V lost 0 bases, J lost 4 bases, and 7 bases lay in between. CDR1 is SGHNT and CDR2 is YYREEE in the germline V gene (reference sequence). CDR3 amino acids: CASSLESLTGELFF. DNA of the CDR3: TGTGCCAGCAGCTTGGAAAGCCTCACCGGGGAGCTGTTTTTT.

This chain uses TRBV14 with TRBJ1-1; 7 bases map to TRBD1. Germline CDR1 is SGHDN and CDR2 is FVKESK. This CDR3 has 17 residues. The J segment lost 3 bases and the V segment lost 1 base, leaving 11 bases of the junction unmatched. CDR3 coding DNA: TGTGCCAGCAGCCAAGGGGGAGGGGGCTTACTGCACACTGAAGCTTTCTTT. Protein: CASSQGGGGLLHTEAFF.

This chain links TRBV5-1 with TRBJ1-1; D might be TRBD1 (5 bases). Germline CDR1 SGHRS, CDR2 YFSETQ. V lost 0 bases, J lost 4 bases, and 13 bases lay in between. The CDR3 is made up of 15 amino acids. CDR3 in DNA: TGCGCCAGCAGCTTGGGGGACCGAGGGGCCACTGAAGCTTTCTTT. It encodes CASSLGDRGATEAFF.

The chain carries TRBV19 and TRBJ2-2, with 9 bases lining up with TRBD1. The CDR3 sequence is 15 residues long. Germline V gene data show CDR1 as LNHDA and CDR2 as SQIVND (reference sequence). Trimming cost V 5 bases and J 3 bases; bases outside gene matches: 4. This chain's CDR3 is CASSPGQGHTGELFF. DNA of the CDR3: TGTGCCAGTAGTCCCGGACAGGGGCACACCGGGGAGCTGTTTTTT.

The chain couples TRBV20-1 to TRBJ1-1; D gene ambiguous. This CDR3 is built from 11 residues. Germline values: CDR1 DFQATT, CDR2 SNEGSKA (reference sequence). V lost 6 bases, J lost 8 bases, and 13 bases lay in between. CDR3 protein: CSAPDGGEAFF. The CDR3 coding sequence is TGCAGTGCACCGGACGGTGGAGAAGCTTTCTTT.

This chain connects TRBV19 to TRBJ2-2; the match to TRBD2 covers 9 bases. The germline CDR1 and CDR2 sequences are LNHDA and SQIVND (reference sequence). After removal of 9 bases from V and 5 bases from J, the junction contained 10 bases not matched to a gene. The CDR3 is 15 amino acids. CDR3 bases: TGTGCCAGCGTGGGGGCTAGCGGGAAAACCGGGGAGCTGTTTTTT. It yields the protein CASVGASGKTGELFF.

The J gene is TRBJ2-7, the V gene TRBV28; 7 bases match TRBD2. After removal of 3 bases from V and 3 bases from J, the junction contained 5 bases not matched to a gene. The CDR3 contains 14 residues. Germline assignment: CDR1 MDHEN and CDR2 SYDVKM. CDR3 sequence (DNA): TGTGCCAGCAGTTTGGGGGAGGGAATCTACGAGCAGTACTTC. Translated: CASSLGEGIYEQYF.

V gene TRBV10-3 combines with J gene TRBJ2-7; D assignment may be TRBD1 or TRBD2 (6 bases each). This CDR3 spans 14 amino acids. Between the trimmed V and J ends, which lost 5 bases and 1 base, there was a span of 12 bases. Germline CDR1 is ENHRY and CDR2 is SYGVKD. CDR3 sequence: CAISPRGDSYEQYF. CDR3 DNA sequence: TGTGCCATCAGTCCTAGGGGGGATTCCTACGAGCAGTACTTC.

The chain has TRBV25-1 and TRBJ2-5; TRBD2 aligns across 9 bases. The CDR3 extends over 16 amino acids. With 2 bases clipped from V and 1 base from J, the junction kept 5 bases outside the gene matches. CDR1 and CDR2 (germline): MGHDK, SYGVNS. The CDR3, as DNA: TGTGCCAGCAGTGAACCGCAGCGGGAGGTCCAAGAGACCCAGTACTTC. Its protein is CASSEPQREVQETQYF.

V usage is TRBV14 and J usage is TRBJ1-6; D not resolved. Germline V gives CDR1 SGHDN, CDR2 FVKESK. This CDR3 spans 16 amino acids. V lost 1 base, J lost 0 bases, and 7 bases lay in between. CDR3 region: CASSQAGSSYNSPLHF. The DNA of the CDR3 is TGTGCCAGCAGCCAAGCGGGGAGCTCCTATAATTCACCCCTCCACTTT. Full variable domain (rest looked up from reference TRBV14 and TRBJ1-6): EAGVTQFPSHSVIEKGQTVTLRCDPISGHDNLYWYRRVMGKEIKFLLHFVKESKQDESGMPNNRFLAERTGGTYSTLKVQPAELEDSGVYFCASSQAGSSYNSPLHFGNGTRLTVT.

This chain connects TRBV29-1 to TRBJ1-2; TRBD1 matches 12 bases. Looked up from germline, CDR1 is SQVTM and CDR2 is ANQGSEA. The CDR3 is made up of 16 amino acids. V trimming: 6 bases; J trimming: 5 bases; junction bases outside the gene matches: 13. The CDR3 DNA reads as TGCAGCGTCTACGCCGGGACAGGGGGCTTCCCTTATGGCTACACCTTC. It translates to CSVYAGTGGFPYGYTF.

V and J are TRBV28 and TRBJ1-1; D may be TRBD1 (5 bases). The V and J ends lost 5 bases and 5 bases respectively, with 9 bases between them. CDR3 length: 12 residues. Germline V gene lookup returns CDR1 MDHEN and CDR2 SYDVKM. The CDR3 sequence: CASSSGQTEAFF. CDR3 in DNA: TGTGCCAGCAGTAGTGGACAAACTGAAGCTTTCTTT. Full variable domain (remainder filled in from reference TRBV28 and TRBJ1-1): DVKVTQSSRYLVKRTGEKVFLECVQDMDHENMFWYRQDPGLGLRLIYFSYDVKMKEKGDIPEGYSVSREKKERFSLILESASTNQTSMYLCASSSGQTEAFFGQGTRLTVV.